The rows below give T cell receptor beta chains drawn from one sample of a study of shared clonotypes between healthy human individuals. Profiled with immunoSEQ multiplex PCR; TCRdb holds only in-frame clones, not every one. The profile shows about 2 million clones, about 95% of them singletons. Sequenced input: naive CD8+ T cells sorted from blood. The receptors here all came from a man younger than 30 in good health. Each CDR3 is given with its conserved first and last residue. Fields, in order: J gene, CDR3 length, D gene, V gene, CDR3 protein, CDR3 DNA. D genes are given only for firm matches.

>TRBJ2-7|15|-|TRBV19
CASSIDHWRVYEQYF
TGTGCCAGTAGTATAGATCACTGGCGGGTCTACGAGCAGTACTTC
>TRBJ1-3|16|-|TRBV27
CASSLSGGEAGNTIYF
TGTGCCAGCAGTTTATCTGGGGGAGAAGCTGGAAACACCATATATTTT
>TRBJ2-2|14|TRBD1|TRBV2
CASSEYRGDGELFF
TGTGCCAGCAGTGAATACAGGGGAGACGGGGAGCTGTTTTTT
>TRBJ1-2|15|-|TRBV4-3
CASSQDLGNNYGYTF
TGCGCCAGCAGCCAAGATCTTGGGAATAACTATGGCTACACCTTC
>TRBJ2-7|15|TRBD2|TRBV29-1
CSVGTSGTQDFEQYF
TGCAGCGTTGGGACTAGCGGGACGCAAGACTTTGAGCAGTACTTC
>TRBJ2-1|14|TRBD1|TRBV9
CASSAGQGRDEQFF
TGTGCCAGCAGCGCTGGACAGGGCAGGGATGAGCAGTTCTTC
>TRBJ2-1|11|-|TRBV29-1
CSVDREGEQFF
TGCAGCGTTGATCGCGAGGGTGAGCAGTTCTTC
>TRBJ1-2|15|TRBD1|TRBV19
CASSKYRGANDGYTF
TGTGCCAGTAGCAAATACAGGGGCGCTAATGATGGCTACACCTTC
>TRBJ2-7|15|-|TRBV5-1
CASSPGDSIVGEQYF
TGCGCCAGCAGCCCTGGGGACTCTATAGTGGGCGAGCAGTACTTC
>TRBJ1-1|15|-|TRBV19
CASNIEQGTNTEAFF
TGTGCCAGTAACATTGAACAGGGAACGAACACTGAAGCTTTCTTT
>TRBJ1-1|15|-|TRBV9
CASSVEGLGGTEAFF
TGTGCCAGCAGCGTAGAGGGTCTGGGAGGCACTGAAGCTTTCTTT
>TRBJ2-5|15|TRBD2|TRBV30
CAWSVGLAGEETQYF
TGTGCCTGGAGTGTGGGGCTAGCGGGCGAAGAGACCCAGTACTTC
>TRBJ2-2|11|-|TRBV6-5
CASSYAGELFF
TGTGCCAGCAGTTATGCCGGGGAGCTGTTTTTT
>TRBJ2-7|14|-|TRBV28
CASSFGQGIHEQYF
TGTGCCAGCAGTTTTGGTCAGGGGATCCACGAGCAGTACTTC